Described below is a single T cell receptor beta chain sequence and its context. Germline CDR1 is PRHDT and CDR2 is FYEKMQ (reference sequence). The CDR3 totals 15 residues. The germline V and J ends were trimmed by 7 bases and 6 bases, with 21 bases remaining between them. The sample belongs to a study of blood T cell repertoires in COVID-19. In the study overall: PBMCs, B-cell-depleted T cells, or T cells provided the cDNA or gDNA that made up the material.

Under the authors' procedure: Estimation of nucleated cell counts relied on the amplification of reference gene primers. The method was immunoSEQ multiplex PCR; TCRdb's version includes in-frame clones alone and lacks a portion of them. The V and J calls and the clone size are those of that table, but D and trimming were determined from the DNA. The sample contains approximately 130,000 clones, more than 80% of which appear only once. Sequenced input: peripheral blood. The chain joins TRBV13 to TRBJ1-2, with TRBD1 as a possible D gene (6 bases). The clonotype comes from a human donor in a cohort sampled during active COVID-19. The CDR3 is CASTELLQGSDGYTF. The CDR3 DNA sequence: TGTGCCAGCACCGAACTATTACAGGGTTCGGATGGCTACACCTTC. The full variable domain, completed using reference TRBV13 and TRBJ1-2, is AAGVIQSPRHLIKEKRETATLKCYPIPRHDTVYWYQQGPGQDPQFLISFYEKMQSDKGSIPDRFSAQQFSDYHSELNMSSLELGDSALYFCASTELLQGSDGYTFGSGTRLTVV.